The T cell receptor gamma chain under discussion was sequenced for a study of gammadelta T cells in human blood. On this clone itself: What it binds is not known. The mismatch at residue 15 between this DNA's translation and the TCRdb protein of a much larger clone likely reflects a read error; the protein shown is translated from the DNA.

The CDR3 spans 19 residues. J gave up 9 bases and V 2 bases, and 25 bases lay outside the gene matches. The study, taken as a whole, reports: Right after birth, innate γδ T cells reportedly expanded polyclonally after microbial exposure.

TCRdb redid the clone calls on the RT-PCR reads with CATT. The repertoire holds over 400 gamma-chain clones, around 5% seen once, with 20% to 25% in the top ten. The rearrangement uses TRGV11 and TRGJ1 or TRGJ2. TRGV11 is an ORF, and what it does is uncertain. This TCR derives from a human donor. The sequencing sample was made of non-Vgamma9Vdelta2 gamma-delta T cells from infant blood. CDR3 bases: TGTGCCTGCTGGATTAGGCCTGATATTGCGGGCCTGATTATTTTTAAGAAACTCTTT. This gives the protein CACWIRPDIAGLIIFKKLF.